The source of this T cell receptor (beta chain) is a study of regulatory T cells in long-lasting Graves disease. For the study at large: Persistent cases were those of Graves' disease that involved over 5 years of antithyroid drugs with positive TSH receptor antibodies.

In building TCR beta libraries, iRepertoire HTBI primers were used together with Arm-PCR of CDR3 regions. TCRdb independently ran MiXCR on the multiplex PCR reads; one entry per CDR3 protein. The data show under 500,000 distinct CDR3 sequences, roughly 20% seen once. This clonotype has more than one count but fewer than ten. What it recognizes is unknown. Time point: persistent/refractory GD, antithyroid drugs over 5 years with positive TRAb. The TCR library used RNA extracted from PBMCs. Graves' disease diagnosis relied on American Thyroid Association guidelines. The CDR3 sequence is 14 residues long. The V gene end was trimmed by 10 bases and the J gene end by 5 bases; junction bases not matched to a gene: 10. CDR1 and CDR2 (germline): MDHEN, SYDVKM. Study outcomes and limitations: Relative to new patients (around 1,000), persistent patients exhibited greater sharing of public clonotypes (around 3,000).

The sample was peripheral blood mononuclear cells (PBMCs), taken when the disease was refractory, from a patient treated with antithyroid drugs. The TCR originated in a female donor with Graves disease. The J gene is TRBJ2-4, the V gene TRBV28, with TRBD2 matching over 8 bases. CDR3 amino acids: CATRGGGIENIQYF. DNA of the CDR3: TGTGCCACCAGAGGCGGGGGGATAGAAAACATTCAGTACTTC.